The source of this T cell receptor (beta chain) is a study of blood T cell repertoires in COVID-19. Across the whole study: The United States, Italy and Spain were the sources of the acute and convalescent COVID-19 samples. Sources were T cells, B-cell-depleted T cells, or PBMCs; the material itself was cDNA or gDNA.

The J segment lost 9 bases and the V segment lost 2 bases, leaving 8 bases of the junction unmatched. The germline V gene encodes CDR1 LGHNA and CDR2 YNFKEQ. CDR3 length equals 16 residues. How the authors handled the data: Amplifying reference gene primers gave estimates of nucleated cell counts. Here immunoSEQ multiplex PCR was the method, and the copy in TCRdb shows in-frame clones only, minus some. The V and J calls and clone size were taken over from that table, and D and trimming were inferred from the DNA. The sample carries hundreds of thousands of clones, approximately 86% recorded once. This TCR derives from a woman of 80 years or more with acute or convalescent COVID-19. Sequencing used peripheral blood. The J gene is TRBJ1-6, the V gene TRBV4-2, with TRBD1 matching 9 bases. The CDR3 protein is CASSQTGGGEFSPLHF. The CDR3 nucleotides are TGTGCCAGCAGCCAAACAGGGGGCGGAGAGTTTTCACCCCTCCACTTT.